The present entry profiles one T cell receptor (beta chain) with its context. The antigen is not known. This specimen belongs to a study of cytomegalovirus exposure and HLA in healthy donors. The overall study: Sequencing of about 179 million T cells in an earlier analysis found approximately 120 million unique TCR beta sequences. Overall study results and limits: The authors assumed roughly uniform sequencing depth across donors for presence/absence analyses. Relative to equally common others, HLA-associated TCR beta chains showed greater clonal expansion in a later analysis.

V shed 3 bases, J shed 0 bases, and the junction held 5 bases outside the gene matches. Germline CDR1 reads ENHRY; CDR2 reads SYGVKD. This CDR3 is 16 amino acids long. Primers for the PCR totalled 60 Vbeta and 13 Jbeta. Here immunoSEQ multiplex PCR was the method, and the copy in TCRdb shows in-frame clones only, minus some. Among around 140,000 clones, around 78% were seen once, and the ten largest hold 1.5%. Sequences were obtained from PBMCs. The chain links TRBV10-3 to TRBJ1-2, with 9 nucleotides matching TRBD1. This TCR was sampled from a man in his forties in good health and CMV-seronegative. CDR3 in DNA: TGTGCCATCAGTGACGGACAGGGGATGACTAACTATGGCTACACCTTC. This translates into CAISDGQGMTNYGYTF.